Presented here are 6 T cell receptor beta chains from one specimen sequenced in a study of human versus mouse CDR3 diversity and MHC coevolution. Only in-frame clones appear in the TCRdb table, and some are missing; sequencing was by immunoSEQ multiplex PCR. Among about 77,000 clones listed, 92% were seen once. The sequenced material came from naive CD4+ T cells from blood. Documented subset: CD45RO-negative CD62L-positive naive CD4 T cells. These receptors were obtained from a person aged 25 to 75 in good health.

The J gene is TRBJ2-3, the V gene TRBV5-4; the match to TRBD2 covers 9 bases. The CDR3 is 19 residues long. CDR1 and CDR2 from the germline V gene are SGHNT and YYREEE (reference sequence). Unmatched junction bases numbered 17, after V lost 4 bases and J lost 2 bases. In nucleotides, the CDR3 is TGTGCCAGCAGCCCCCAGGGCTTGGCGGGGGGGTGTGTCACAGATACGCAGTATTTT. This codes for CASSPQGLAGGCVTDTQYF. Full variable domain (missing parts from reference TRBV5-4 and TRBJ2-3): ETGVTQSPTHLIKTRGQQVTLRCSSQSGHNTVSWYQQALGQGPQFIFQYYREEENGRGNFPPRFSGLQFPNYSSELNVNALELDDSALYLCASSPQGLAGGCVTDTQYFGPGTRLTVL.

V is TRBV5-1 and J is TRBJ1-1; D is unresolved. V gave up 0 bases and J gave up 4 bases, with 10 bases separating them. This CDR3 has 14 residues. Germline V gene sequence: CDR1 SGHRS, CDR2 YFSETQ. Here the CDR3 DNA reads TGCGCCAGCAGCTTGGACTCCCATTTCACTGAAGCTTTCTTT. Protein product: CASSLDSHFTEAFF.

This clone appeared a single time. The rearrangement joins TRBV2 to TRBJ1-2; D is undetermined. The CDR3 is 12 amino acids. Germline assignment: CDR1 SNHLY and CDR2 FYNNEI. The V end was cut by 2 bases, the J end by 3 bases, with 4 bases between. This CDR3 is CASSERDYGYTF. The CDR3 coding sequence is TGTGCCAGCAGTGAAAGAGACTATGGCTACACCTTC.

The rearrangement links TRBV5-1 to TRBJ2-7; tentatively, D is TRBD2 (5 bases). V lost 7 bases, J lost 7 bases, and 18 bases lay in between. The V gene's germline CDR1 is SGHRS and CDR2 YFSETQ. This CDR3 spans 13 amino acids. CDR3: CASRPGGRYEQYF. CDR3 coding DNA: TGCGCCAGCCGACCCGGAGGAAGATATGAGCAGTACTTC. The full variable domain, rest sourced from reference TRBV5-1 and TRBJ2-7, is KAGVTQTPRYLIKTRGQQVTLSCSPISGHRSVSWYQQTPGQGLQFLFEYFSETQRNKGNFPGRFSGRQFSNSRSEMNVSTLELGDSALYLCASRPGGRYEQYFGPGTRLTVT.

The chain is built from TRBV6-5 and TRBJ2-3; tentative D call: TRBD1 (5 bases). The V end was cut by 6 bases, the J end by 2 bases, with 12 bases between. The V gene's germline CDR1 is MNHEY and CDR2 SVGAGI. This CDR3 has 14 amino acids. The CDR3 sequence: CASRRSRDTDTQYF. CDR3 DNA: TGTGCCAGCAGACGGAGCAGGGACACAGATACGCAGTATTTT.

V usage is TRBV27 and J usage is TRBJ2-7, with D possibly TRBD2 on 5 matching bases. This CDR3 region has 15 residues. Germline V gives CDR1 MNHEY, CDR2 SMNVEV (reference sequence). V lost 5 bases to trimming and J lost 1 base, with 15 bases between them. CDR3 region: CASSPFNGVSYEQYF. In DNA form, the CDR3 reads TGTGCCAGCAGTCCCTTTAACGGGGTGTCCTACGAGCAGTACTTC.